This TCR beta chain was sequenced for a study of beta chain features in type 1 diabetes. The study, taken as a whole, reports: TCRB CDR3s were moderately but significantly shorter in Type 1 diabetes patients in all four CD4+ subsets. Individuals with type 1 diabetes displayed fewer insertions and more deletions at VDJ junctions.

Germline V gene sequence: CDR1 ENHRY, CDR2 SYGVKD. Trimming took 6 bases from V and 3 from J; bases not matched to a gene: 10. This CDR3 is 16 amino acids long. It was via CD45RO/CCR7/CD25/CD127/CD95/CD27 that CD4+ naive, central memory, regulatory and stem cell-like memory cells were sorted. Isolated RNA was reverse transcribed in full, so expressed TCRB transcripts were sequenced. Sequencing used immunoSEQ multiplex PCR; TCRdb keeps in-frame clones, though not all of them. This sample has roughly 290,000 clones, with around 16% found just once. With regard to this clone: Its antigen is unknown.

The material sequenced was naive CD4+ T cells from blood. This TCR was sampled from a man younger than 35 with type 1 diabetes. This rearrangement joins TRBV10-3 to TRBJ2-1; 8 nucleotides match TRBD2. The CDR3 nucleotides are TGTGCCATCAGCCTCGGCGGGAGCGGGGGCTACAATGAGCAGTTCTTC. Protein product: CAISLGGSGGYNEQFF.